Following are 15 T cell receptor beta chains from one sample sequenced in a study of T-cell reconstitution after alpha-beta-depleted transplantation in children. Preparing the TCRbeta library involved the use of unique molecular identifiers. One entry per CDR3 protein results from TCRdb running MiXCR on the PCR reads. Of 800,000 to 1,000,000 distinct CDR3 sequences detected, less than 30% appear once; the ten largest clones hold under 30%. This sample comprised PBMCs, mostly from graft donor cells, obtained 360 days after TCRalphabeta/CD19-depleted stem cell transplant. The receptors were sampled from a boy younger than two who had a stem cell transplant for SCID, so the T cells may come from the graft donor.

The chain uses TRBV5-1 and TRBJ2-5; D unclear. The germline V gene encodes CDR1 SGHRS and CDR2 YFSETQ. The V end was cut by 3 bases, the J end by 2 bases, with 11 bases between. CDR3 size: 14 residues. The DNA of the CDR3 is TGCGCCAGCAGCTGGCGGCCCCCTCAAGAGACCCAGTACTTC. It encodes CASSWRPPQETQYF.

The chain links TRBV7-9 to TRBJ2-7; the D is unclear. V lost 1 base and J lost 7, with 8 bases in between. Germline values: CDR1 SEHNR, CDR2 FQNEAQ (reference sequence). This CDR3 spans 12 amino acids. CDR3 amino acids: CASSLGLLEQYF. The CDR3 coding sequence is TGTGCCAGCAGCTTAGGCCTTCTGGAGCAGTACTTC.

The sample holds a few counts of this clonotype. The V gene is TRBV29-1, the J gene TRBJ1-1; D is unresolved. The CDR3 is 11 amino acids. Trimming removed 7 bases from V and 11 bases from J, with 17 bases in between. Germline CDR1 and CDR2: SQVTM and ANQGSEA. CDR3 in amino acids: CSATFSTRAFF. As DNA, the CDR3 is TGCAGCGCGACATTCTCGACCCGGGCTTTCTTT.

Only a few counts were recorded for this clonotype. This chain uses TRBV4-3 with TRBJ1-6, with D unclear. The CDR3 spans 14 residues. Trimming pared 1 base from V and 4 bases from J, leaving 5 bases between. Germline V gene sequence: CDR1 LGHNA, CDR2 YSLEER. CDR3 nucleotides: TGCGCCAGCAGCCAAGCAACATATAATTCACCCCTCCACTTT. This sequence encodes CASSQATYNSPLHF.

The gene calls are TRBV9 and TRBJ1-2; D remains ambiguous. V lost 0 bases to trimming and J lost 0 bases, with 6 bases between them. CDR3 length equals 14 residues. Germline-derived CDR1 and CDR2 are SGDLS and YYNGEE. The CDR3 here is CASSVGPPNYGYTF. The DNA for the CDR3 is TGTGCCAGCAGCGTAGGCCCTCCTAACTATGGCTACACCTTC. Full variable domain (remainder filled in from reference TRBV9 and TRBJ1-2): DSGVTQTPKHLITATGQRVTLRCSPRSGDLSVYWYQQSLDQGLQFLIQYYNGEERAKGNILERFSAQQFPDLHSELNLSSLELGDSALYFCASSVGPPNYGYTFGSGTRLTVV.

This clonotype has a handful of counts. The chain couples TRBV7-9 to TRBJ2-3; 9 bases map to TRBD1. Trimming at V came to 5 bases and at J to 3 bases, leaving 6 bases not matched to a gene. There are 15 residues in the CDR3. Looked up from germline, CDR1 is SEHNR and CDR2 is FQNEAQ (reference sequence). DNA of the CDR3: TGTGCCAGCAGCATAGGACAGGGGCGGACAGATACGCAGTATTTT. Translated, it gives CASSIGQGRTDTQYF.

The CDR3 protein is CATSRRQGETQYF. For the CDR3, the DNA is TGTGCCACCAGCAGGAGACAAGGGGAGACCCAGTACTTC. The chain uses TRBV15 and TRBJ2-5; D call uncertain. CDR1 LNHNV and CDR2 YYDKDF come from the germline V gene (reference sequence). The CDR3 is 13 amino acids. V was trimmed by 3 bases and J by 5 bases, leaving 10 bases between them.

The CDR3 bases are TGTGCCACCAGCAGAGGATGGGACGTCTACGAGCAGTACTTC. Residues: CATSRGWDVYEQYF. V and J are TRBV15 and TRBJ2-7; D tentatively fits TRBD1 or TRBD2 (5 bases each). This CDR3 spans 14 amino acids. CDR1 is LNHNV, CDR2 YYDKDF, per germline (reference sequence). Trimming took off 1 base at V and 3 bases at J, with 10 bases between the two ends.

This clonotype was observed a few times. V usage is TRBV20-1 and J usage is TRBJ1-3; TRBD1 is a possible D gene (5 bases). Germline assignment: CDR1 DFQATT and CDR2 SNEGSKA (reference sequence). The CDR3 length is 16 residues. V was cut by 3 bases and J by 3 bases, with 18 bases left in between. The CDR3 region is CSASGEGRQRGNTIYF. CDR3 DNA: TGCAGTGCTAGCGGCGAGGGCAGACAGCGTGGAAACACCATATATTTT.

In its sample, this clonotype was seen a few times. The chain uses TRBV7-9 and TRBJ2-7; 10 bases agree with TRBD1. J was trimmed by 13 bases and V by 4 bases; bases with no gene match: 16. Germline V gene lookup returns CDR1 SEHNR and CDR2 FQNEAQ (reference sequence). This CDR3 spans 15 amino acids. For the CDR3, the DNA is TGTGCCAGCAGCTCGCACCGGGACAGGGGAAAGGTTCCATACTTC. Residues: CASSSHRDRGKVPYF.

This chain links TRBV7-9 with TRBJ2-5; D assignment may be TRBD1 or TRBD2 (6 bases each). There are 15 residues in the CDR3. CDR1 is SEHNR and CDR2 is FQNEAQ in the germline V gene (reference sequence). With 1 base removed from V and 1 base from J, the gap between germline ends came to 10 bases. As DNA, the CDR3 is TGTGCCAGCAGCTTAGGAGGGGGAGGCCAAGAGACCCAGTACTTC. This encodes CASSLGGGGQETQYF.

This clonotype appeared a few times. This chain joins TRBV10-3 and TRBJ2-7; 9 bases agree with TRBD1. The V segment lost 5 bases and the J segment 3 bases; nucleotides outside the gene matches: 5. This CDR3 region has 14 residues. Germline CDR1 is ENHRY and CDR2 is SYGVKD. The CDR3 loop is CAISLPGQGYEQYF. The CDR3 DNA follows: TGTGCCATCAGTTTACCGGGACAGGGCTACGAGCAGTACTTC.

The rearrangement joins TRBV5-1 to TRBJ2-3; D gene uncertain. Germline CDR1 and CDR2: SGHRS and YFSETQ. This CDR3 comprises 15 residues. Trimming cost V 1 base and J 4 bases, with 13 bases left between them. In nucleotides, the CDR3 is TGCGCCAGCAGCTTGAATGGGTTCGGCGCAGATACGCAGTATTTT. Protein sequence: CASSLNGFGADTQYF.

The J gene is TRBJ2-5, the V gene TRBV7-7; D remains unclear. CDR1 and CDR2 (germline): SSHAT, FNYEAQ (reference sequence). The CDR3 sequence is 13 residues long. V gave up 5 bases and J gave up 7 bases, with 14 bases separating them. As DNA, the CDR3 is TGTGCCAGCAGCCCTGCAGATGCGCGGACCCAGTACTTC. The encoded protein is CASSPADARTQYF.

This clonotype was observed once. The J gene is TRBJ1-5, the V gene TRBV20-1, with no clear D. Trimming shortened V by 3 bases and J by 0 bases, and 12 bases separated the two germline ends. Per the germline V gene, CDR1 is DFQATT and CDR2 is SNEGSKA (reference sequence). There are 15 residues in the CDR3. CDR3 in amino acids: CSARKRNYSNQPQHF. The CDR3 DNA reads TGCAGTGCTAGGAAAAGGAATTATAGCAATCAGCCCCAGCATTTT.